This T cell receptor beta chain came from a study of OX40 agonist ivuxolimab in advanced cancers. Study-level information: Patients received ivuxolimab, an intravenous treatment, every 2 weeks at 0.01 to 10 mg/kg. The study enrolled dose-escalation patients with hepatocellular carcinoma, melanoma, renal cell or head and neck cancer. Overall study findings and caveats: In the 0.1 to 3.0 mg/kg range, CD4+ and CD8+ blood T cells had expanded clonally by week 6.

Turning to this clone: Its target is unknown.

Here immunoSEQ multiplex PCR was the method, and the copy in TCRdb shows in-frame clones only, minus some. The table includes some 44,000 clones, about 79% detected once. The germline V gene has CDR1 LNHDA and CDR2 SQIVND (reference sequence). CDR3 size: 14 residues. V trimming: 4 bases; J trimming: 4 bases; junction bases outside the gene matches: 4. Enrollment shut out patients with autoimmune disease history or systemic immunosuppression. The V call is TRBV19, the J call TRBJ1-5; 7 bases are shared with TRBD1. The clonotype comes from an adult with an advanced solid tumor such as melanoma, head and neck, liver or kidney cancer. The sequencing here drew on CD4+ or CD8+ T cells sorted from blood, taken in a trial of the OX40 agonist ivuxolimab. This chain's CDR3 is CASSTTTGNQPQHF. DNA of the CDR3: TGTGCCAGTAGTACCACGACAGGGAATCAGCCCCAGCATTTT.